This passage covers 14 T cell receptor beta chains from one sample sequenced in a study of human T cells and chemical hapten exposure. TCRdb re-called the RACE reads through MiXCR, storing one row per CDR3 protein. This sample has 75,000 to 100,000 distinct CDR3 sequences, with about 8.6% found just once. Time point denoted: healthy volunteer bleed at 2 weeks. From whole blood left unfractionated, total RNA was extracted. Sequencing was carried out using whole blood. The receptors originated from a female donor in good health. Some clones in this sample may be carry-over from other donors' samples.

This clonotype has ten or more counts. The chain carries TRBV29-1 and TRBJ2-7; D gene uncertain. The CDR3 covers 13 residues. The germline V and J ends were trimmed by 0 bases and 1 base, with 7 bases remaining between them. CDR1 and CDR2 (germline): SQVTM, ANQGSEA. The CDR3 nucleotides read TGCAGCGTTGAAGATCGGCAGTCCTACGAGCAGTACTTC. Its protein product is CSVEDRQSYEQYF.

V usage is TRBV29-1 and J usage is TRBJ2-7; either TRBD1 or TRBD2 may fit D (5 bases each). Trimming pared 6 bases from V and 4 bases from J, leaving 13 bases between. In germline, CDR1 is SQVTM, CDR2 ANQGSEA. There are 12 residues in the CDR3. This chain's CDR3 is CSVRREGYEQYF. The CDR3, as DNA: TGCAGCGTGCGGCGCGAGGGGTACGAGCAGTACTTC.

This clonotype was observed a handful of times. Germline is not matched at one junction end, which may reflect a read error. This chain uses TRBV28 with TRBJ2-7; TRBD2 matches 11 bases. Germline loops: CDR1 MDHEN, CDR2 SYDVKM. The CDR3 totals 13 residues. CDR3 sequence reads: CACRLAGNYEQYF. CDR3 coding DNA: TGTGCCTGCAGACTAGCGGGAAACTACGAGCAGTACTTC.

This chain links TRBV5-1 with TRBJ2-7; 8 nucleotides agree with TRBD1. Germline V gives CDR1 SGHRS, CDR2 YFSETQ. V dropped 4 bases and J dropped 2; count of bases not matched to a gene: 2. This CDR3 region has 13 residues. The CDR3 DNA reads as TGCGCCAGCAGCCCACAGGGGGCCTACGAGCAGTACTTC. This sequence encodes CASSPQGAYEQYF.

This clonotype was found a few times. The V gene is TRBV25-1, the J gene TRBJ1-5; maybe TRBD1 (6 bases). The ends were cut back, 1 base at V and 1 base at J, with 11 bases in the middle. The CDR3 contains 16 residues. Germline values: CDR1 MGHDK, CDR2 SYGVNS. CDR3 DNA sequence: TGTGCCAGCAGTGAATCAGGGGCGGAGAGCAATCAGCCCCAGCATTTT. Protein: CASSESGAESNQPQHF. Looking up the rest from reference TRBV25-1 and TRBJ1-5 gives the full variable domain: EADIYQTPRYLVIGTGKKITLECSQTMGHDKMYWYQQDPGMELHLIHYSYGVNSTEKGDLSSESTVSRIRTEHFPLTLESARPSHTSQYLCASSESGAESNQPQHFGDGTRLSIL.

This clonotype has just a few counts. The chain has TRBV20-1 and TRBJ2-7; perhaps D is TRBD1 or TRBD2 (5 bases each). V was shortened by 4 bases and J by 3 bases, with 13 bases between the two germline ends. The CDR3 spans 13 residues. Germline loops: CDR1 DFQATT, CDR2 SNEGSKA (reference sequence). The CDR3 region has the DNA TGCAGTGCTACTAGGGACGGATTCTACGAGCAGTACTTC. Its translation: CSATRDGFYEQYF.

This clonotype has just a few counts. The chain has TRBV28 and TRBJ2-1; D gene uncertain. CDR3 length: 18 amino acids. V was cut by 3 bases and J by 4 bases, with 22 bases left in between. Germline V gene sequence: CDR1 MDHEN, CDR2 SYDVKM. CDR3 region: CASSLPDGSGRVYNEQFF. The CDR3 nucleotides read TGTGCCAGCAGTTTGCCGGACGGTTCTGGACGGGTTTACAATGAGCAGTTCTTC. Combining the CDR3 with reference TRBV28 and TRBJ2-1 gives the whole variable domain DVKVTQSSRYLVKRTGEKVFLECVQDMDHENMFWYRQDPGLGLRLIYFSYDVKMKEKGDIPEGYSVSREKKERFSLILESASTNQTSMYLCASSLPDGSGRVYNEQFFGPGTRLTVL.

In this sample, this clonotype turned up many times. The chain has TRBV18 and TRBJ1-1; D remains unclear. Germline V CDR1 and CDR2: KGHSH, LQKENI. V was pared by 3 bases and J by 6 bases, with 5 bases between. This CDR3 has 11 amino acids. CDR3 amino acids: CASSPGSEAFF. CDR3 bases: TGTGCCAGCTCACCCGGCTCTGAAGCTTTCTTT.

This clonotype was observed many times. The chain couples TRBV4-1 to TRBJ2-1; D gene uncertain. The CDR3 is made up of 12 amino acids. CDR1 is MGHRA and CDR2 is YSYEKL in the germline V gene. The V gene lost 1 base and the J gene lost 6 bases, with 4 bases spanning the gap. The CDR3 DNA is TGCGCCAGCAGCCAAGCGTCCAATGAGCAGTTCTTC. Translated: CASSQASNEQFF.

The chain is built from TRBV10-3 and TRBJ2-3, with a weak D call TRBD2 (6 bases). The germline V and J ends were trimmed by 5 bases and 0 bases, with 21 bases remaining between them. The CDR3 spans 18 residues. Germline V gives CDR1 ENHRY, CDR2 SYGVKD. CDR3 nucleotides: TGTGCCATCAGTAGTGCCCGGCTAGCGAACACTAGCACAGATACGCAGTATTTT. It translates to CAISSARLANTSTDTQYF.

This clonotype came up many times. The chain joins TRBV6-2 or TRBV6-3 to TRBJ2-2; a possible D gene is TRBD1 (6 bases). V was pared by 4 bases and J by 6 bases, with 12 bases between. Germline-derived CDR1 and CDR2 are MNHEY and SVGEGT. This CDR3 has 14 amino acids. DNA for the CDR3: TGTGCCAGCAGTTCCGGCAGGGGTGCCGGGGAGCTGTTTTTT. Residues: CASSSGRGAGELFF.

The CDR3 protein is CASSWRPGGSYNEQFF. CDR3 DNA sequence: TGTGCCAGCAGCTGGAGACCGGGAGGGTCCTACAATGAGCAGTTCTTC. The chain links TRBV7-2 to TRBJ2-1; the match to TRBD2 covers 8 bases. The CDR3 has 16 residues. Germline loops: CDR1 SGHTA, CDR2 FQGNSA. V shed 4 bases, J shed 1 base, and the junction held 6 bases outside the gene matches.

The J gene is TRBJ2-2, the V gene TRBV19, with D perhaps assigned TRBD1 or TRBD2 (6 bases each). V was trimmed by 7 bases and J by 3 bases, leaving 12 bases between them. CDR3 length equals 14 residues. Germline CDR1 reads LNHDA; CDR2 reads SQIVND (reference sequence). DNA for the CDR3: TGTGCCAGTACAAGGGGGAGGCACACCGGGGAGCTGTTTTTT. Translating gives CASTRGRHTGELFF.

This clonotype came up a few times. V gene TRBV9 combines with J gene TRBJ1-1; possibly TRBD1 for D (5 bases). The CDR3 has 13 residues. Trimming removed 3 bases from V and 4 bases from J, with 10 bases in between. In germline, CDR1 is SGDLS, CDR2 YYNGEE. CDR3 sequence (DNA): TGTGCCAGCAGCGAGGGGCTGAGCACTGAAGCTTTCTTT. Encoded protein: CASSEGLSTEAFF. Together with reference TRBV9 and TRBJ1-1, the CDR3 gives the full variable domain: DSGVTQTPKHLITATGQRVTLRCSPRSGDLSVYWYQQSLDQGLQFLIQYYNGEERAKGNILERFSAQQFPDLHSELNLSSLELGDSALYFCASSEGLSTEAFFGQGTRLTVV.